The 4 T cell receptor beta chains listed next were all sequenced from one sample in a study of cytomegalovirus exposure and HLA in healthy donors. Repertoires were generated with immunoSEQ multiplex PCR, while TCRdb's copy carries only in-frame clones and drops some. The sample records roughly 68,000 clones, roughly 95% being singletons. The sample was PBMCs. The receptors derive from a man aged 18 to 35 in good health and CMV-seronegative.

The chain has TRBV13 and TRBJ1-2; 7 nucleotides line up with TRBD1. Germline loops: CDR1 PRHDT, CDR2 FYEKMQ (reference sequence). The CDR3 length is 13 residues. With 5 bases clipped from V and 2 bases from J, the junction kept 2 bases outside the gene matches. DNA of the CDR3: TGTGCCAGCAGCGAGGGACAGAACTATGGCTACACCTTC. Amino acids: CASSEGQNYGYTF.

The chain links TRBV18 to TRBJ1-1, with unresolved D. Trimming removed 0 bases at V and 0 bases at J, with 8 bases between. The CDR3 consists of 15 residues. In germline, CDR1 is KGHSH, CDR2 LQKENI. The CDR3 region is CASSPPARMNTEAFF. Written as DNA, the CDR3 is TGTGCCAGCTCACCACCGGCCAGGATGAACACTGAAGCTTTCTTT.

The V and J genes are TRBV9 and TRBJ2-7; D is perhaps TRBD2 (6 bases). V was clipped by 2 bases and J by 6 bases, with 9 bases between them. CDR1 and CDR2 from the germline V gene are SGDLS and YYNGEE. This CDR3 is built from 12 residues. The CDR3 reads CASSVDGGEQYF. The CDR3 bases are TGTGCCAGCAGCGTGGACGGGGGCGAGCAGTACTTC.

This sequence joins TRBV30 and TRBJ1-5, with 11 bases identical to TRBD1. J gave up 5 bases and V 5 bases, and 2 bases lay outside the gene matches. Germline loops: CDR1 GTSNPN, CDR2 SVGIG (reference sequence). CDR3 length equals 13 residues. The CDR3 DNA follows: TGTGCCTGGGCGGGACAGGGGGATCAGCCCCAGCATTTT. This gives the protein CAWAGQGDQPQHF.